Presented here are 23 T cell receptor beta chains from one specimen sequenced in a study of graft-versus-host responses after intestinal transplantation. No antigen has been assigned to these receptors. The data were produced by immunoSEQ multiplex PCR, yet TCRdb's version contains in-frame clones alone and is incomplete. The sample lists about 90,000 clones; 80% to 95% were seen once. The specimen was unstimulated CD4+ T cells sorted from spleen or lymph node cells, collected before intestinal transplant. The receptor set was obtained from a human donor who received an intestinal transplant.

The sample holds one count of this clone. Other DNA sequences in the same sample also yield this CDR3. The rearrangement joins TRBV9 to TRBJ1-6, with 10 bases aligning to TRBD1. Germline V gives CDR1 SGDLS, CDR2 YYNGEE. V shed 5 bases, J shed 9 bases, and the junction held 5 bases outside the gene matches. The CDR3 has 14 amino acids. The CDR3 reads CASSGQGVGSPLHF. The CDR3 DNA reads TGTGCCAGCAGTGGACAGGGGGTCGGTTCACCCCTCCACTTT. Filled out from reference TRBV9 and TRBJ1-6, the complete variable domain reads DSGVTQTPKHLITATGQRVTLRCSPRSGDLSVYWYQQSLDQGLQFLIQYYNGEERAKGNILERFSAQQFPDLHSELNLSSLELGDSALYFCASSGQGVGSPLHFGNGTRLTVT.

This clone has just one count. This sequence joins TRBV7-3 and TRBJ1-3, with TRBD1 matching 9 bases. Germline V gene sequence: CDR1 SGHTA, CDR2 FQGTGA. This CDR3 is built from 17 residues. J gave up 2 bases and V 2 bases, and 7 bases lay outside the gene matches. The CDR3 nucleotides are TGTGCCAGCAGCTTAGGGCGGGACAGGGTGGCTGGAAACACCATATATTTT. Translating it yields CASSLGRDRVAGNTIYF. Using reference TRBV7-3 and TRBJ1-3 for the parts outside the CDR3, the full variable domain is GAGVSQTPSNKVTEKGKYVELRCDPISGHTALYWYRQSLGQGPEFLIYFQGTGAADDSGLPNDRFFAVRPEGSVSTLKIQRTERGDSAVYLCASSLGRDRVAGNTIYFGEGSWLTVV.

The CDR3 protein is CASTASLNTGELFF. CDR3 nucleotides: TGTGCCAGCACGGCTAGCCTCAACACCGGGGAGCTGTTTTTT. This chain links TRBV25-1 with TRBJ2-2; perhaps TRBD2 as D (5 bases). This CDR3 region has 14 residues. Germline-derived CDR1 and CDR2 are MGHDK and SYGVNS. The germline V and J ends were trimmed by 7 bases and 2 bases, with 11 bases remaining between them.

Remarks on this clone: One end of the junction fails to match germline, which may point to a read error. V gene TRBV4-2 combines with J gene TRBJ2-1, with a possible D match to TRBD2 (7 bases). The germline gives CDR1 LGHNA, CDR2 YNFKEQ. CDR3 length equals 20 residues. This CDR3 reads CASSHKWGWGGESSHNEQFF. CDR3 nucleotides: TGTGCCAGCAGCCATAAGTGGGGTTGGGGGGGCGAAAGCTCCCACAATGAGCAGTTCTTC.

A note on this clone: The junction departs from the called germline gene at one end, perhaps through a read error. This chain uses TRBV5-1 with TRBJ1-1; a weak D match, TRBD1 (5 bases). The CDR3 has 14 amino acids. Germline-derived CDR1 and CDR2 are SGHRS and YFSETQ. The CDR3 DNA reads TGCGCCAGCAACTTGGGGCAGGTGAACACTGAAGCTTTCTTT. Translated: CASNLGQVNTEAFF.

The chain couples TRBV4-2 to TRBJ2-1, with no clear D. Germline V gene lookup returns CDR1 LGHNA and CDR2 YNFKEQ. CDR3 length: 12 residues. V was clipped by 1 base and J by 8 bases, with 6 bases between them. In DNA, the CDR3 is TGTGCCAGCAGCCAAGTTACTGATGAGCAGTTCTTC. Translating gives CASSQVTDEQFF.

The chain links TRBV5-1 to TRBJ2-5; D is unresolved. Looked up from germline, CDR1 is SGHRS and CDR2 is YFSETQ. The CDR3 has 12 amino acids. The ends were cut back, 3 bases at V and 3 bases at J, with 6 bases in the middle. CDR3: CASSWGKETQYF. The CDR3 region has the DNA TGCGCCAGCAGCTGGGGAAAAGAGACCCAGTACTTC.

The genes are TRBV7-9 and TRBJ1-6; weak D call: TRBD1 (6 bases). The CDR3 has 15 amino acids. V lost 1 base and J 6 bases, leaving 10 bases between the germline ends. CDR1 SEHNR and CDR2 FQNEAQ come from the germline V gene (reference sequence). The CDR3 nucleotides read TGTGCCAGCAGCTTAGGAGGGGGGTTTAATTCACCCCTCCACTTT. Its protein product is CASSLGGGFNSPLHF.

The chain combines TRBV2 with TRBJ1-2; 10 nucleotides agree with TRBD1. Germline CDR1 SNHLY, CDR2 FYNNEI. V lost 4 bases and J lost 6; bases outside the gene matches: 5. The CDR3 contains 14 residues. The DNA for the CDR3 is TGTGCCAGCAGTGGGACAGGGGGTTACAATGGCTACACCTTC. This sequence encodes CASSGTGGYNGYTF.

The chain is built from TRBV6-6 and TRBJ2-7, with 8 bases identical to TRBD1. Germline loops: CDR1 MNHNY, CDR2 SVGAGI (reference sequence). The CDR3 contains 13 residues. Trimming cost V 6 bases and J 2 bases; bases outside gene matches: 3. CDR3: CASRTGEPYEQYF. The CDR3 bases are TGTGCCAGCAGGACAGGGGAACCCTACGAGCAGTACTTC.

The rearrangement links TRBV2 to TRBJ2-7, with D possibly matching TRBD1 (6 bases). Germline lookup yields CDR1 SNHLY and CDR2 FYNNEI. The CDR3 runs to 13 residues. V shed 4 bases and J shed 4 bases, with 11 bases lying between them. DNA of the CDR3: TGTGCCAGCAGTGGGGACACTATTTACGAGCAGTACTTC. Translation: CASSGDTIYEQYF.

The rearrangement links TRBV19 to TRBJ2-7; 8 bases agree with TRBD1. The CDR3 sequence is 14 residues long. Trimming removed 5 bases from V and 5 bases from J; junction bases left unmatched: 8. In germline, CDR1 is LNHDA, CDR2 SQIVND (reference sequence). CDR3 DNA sequence: TGTGCCAGTAGTGCGTCCGGGACAGGTGACGAGCAGTACTTC. It codes for CASSASGTGDEQYF.

The chain employs TRBV5-1 and TRBJ2-1; 16 nucleotides agree with TRBD2. V gave up 4 bases and J gave up 9 bases; unmatched junction bases: 4. The CDR3 runs 15 residues. The germline V gene encodes CDR1 SGHRS and CDR2 YFSETQ. The DNA of the CDR3 is TGCGCCAGCAGCGGGACTAGCGGGAGGGCCTCTGAGCAGTTCTTC. It is translated as CASSGTSGRASEQFF.

V is TRBV7-9 and J is TRBJ2-2, with 10 bases identical to TRBD2. Germline values: CDR1 SEHNR, CDR2 FQNEAQ (reference sequence). Trimming cost V 2 bases and J 7 bases; bases outside gene matches: 10. This CDR3 region has 17 residues. This chain's CDR3 is CASSLIRASGRVGELFF. For the CDR3, the DNA is TGTGCCAGCAGCTTAATAAGGGCTAGCGGGAGAGTCGGGGAGCTGTTTTTT. Full variable domain (missing parts from reference TRBV7-9 and TRBJ2-2): DTGVSQNPRHKITKRGQNVTFRCDPISEHNRLYWYRQTLGQGPEFLTYFQNEAQLEKSRLLSDRFSAERPKGSFSTLEIQRTEQGDSAMYLCASSLIRASGRVGELFFGEGSRLTVL.

The V gene is TRBV28, the J gene TRBJ2-1, with D possibly being TRBD1 (5 bases). Germline V CDR1 and CDR2: MDHEN, SYDVKM. This CDR3 region has 16 residues. The V end was cut by 3 bases, the J end by 7 bases, with 19 bases between. DNA of the CDR3: TGTGCCAGCAGTTTGCCAGGGTTGACACCAAAGAATGAGCAGTTCTTC. Residues: CASSLPGLTPKNEQFF.

The gene calls are TRBV9 and TRBJ2-1; 10 bases are a match to TRBD2. Germline lookup yields CDR1 SGDLS and CDR2 YYNGEE. V shed 3 bases and J 9 bases; nucleotides not matched to a gene: 15. The CDR3 has 17 amino acids. The CDR3 region is CASSGVSGRPLGAEQFF. The CDR3 bases are TGTGCCAGCAGCGGAGTTAGCGGGAGGCCCTTAGGTGCTGAGCAGTTCTTC.

The CDR3 sequence is CASSQNTQGLAGVFNEQYF. CDR3 DNA sequence: TGTGCCAGCAGCCAAAACACTCAGGGACTAGCGGGAGTATTTAACGAGCAGTACTTC. The chain employs TRBV4-2 and TRBJ2-7, with TRBD2 matching over 14 bases. The CDR3 has 19 amino acids. Germline CDR1 reads LGHNA; CDR2 reads YNFKEQ. Trimming took 2 bases from V and 5 from J; bases not matched to a gene: 14.

The chain uses TRBV6-5 and TRBJ2-3; 7 bases are shared with TRBD1. Germline CDR1 reads MNHEY; CDR2 reads SVGAGI. This CDR3 comprises 14 residues. With V trimmed by 6 bases and J by 2 bases, 5 bases remained unmatched. The CDR3, as DNA: TGTGCCAGCAGACGACAGGGATACACAGATACGCAGTATTTT. Translated: CASRRQGYTDTQYF.

The chain carries TRBV28 and TRBJ2-5; D unclear. Germline V lookup: CDR1 MDHEN, CDR2 SYDVKM. Trimming cost V 3 bases and J 5 bases, with 13 bases left between them. The CDR3 is 14 amino acids. This chain's CDR3 is CASSFGQPRETQYF. The CDR3 DNA sequence: TGTGCCAGCAGTTTTGGGCAGCCCCGGGAGACCCAGTACTTC.

A remark on this clone: At one end, the junction sequence differs from germline, possibly due to a read error. At the DNA level, this CDR3 is encoded by other sequences in the same sample as well. The chain uses TRBV27 and TRBJ1-4, with D hard to call. The CDR3 is 16 amino acids. The germline gives CDR1 MNHEY, CDR2 SMNVEV (reference sequence). This CDR3 is CASSHYPTTTNEKLFF. CDR3 in DNA: TGCGCCAGCAGTCATTACCCAACGACAACTAATGAAAAACTGTTTTTT.

This clone appeared a single time. This chain joins TRBV28 and TRBJ2-1; no clear D gene. CDR3 size: 13 residues. V was cut by 8 bases and J by 2 bases, with 10 bases left in between. Per the germline V gene, CDR1 is MDHEN and CDR2 is SYDVKM. CDR3 loop: CASLSVAYNEQFF. CDR3 in DNA: TGTGCCAGCCTGAGCGTCGCCTACAATGAGCAGTTCTTC.

The V gene is TRBV7-3, the J gene TRBJ1-1; TRBD1 is a possible D gene (5 bases). Germline values: CDR1 SGHTA, CDR2 FQGTGA. V shed 2 bases and J shed 1 base, with 5 bases lying between them. CDR3 length: 13 amino acids. CDR3 loop: CASSLQGNTEAFF. The CDR3 region has the DNA TGTGCCAGCAGCTTACAGGGGAACACTGAAGCTTTCTTT.

The V gene is TRBV28, the J gene TRBJ1-2; maybe TRBD1 (6 bases). Germline V gene sequence: CDR1 MDHEN, CDR2 SYDVKM. The CDR3 has 15 residues. V gave up 4 bases and J gave up 1 base, with 13 bases separating them. CDR3 residues: CASSYQGTRNYGYTF. DNA for the CDR3: TGTGCCAGCAGTTACCAGGGGACCCGTAACTATGGCTACACCTTC.